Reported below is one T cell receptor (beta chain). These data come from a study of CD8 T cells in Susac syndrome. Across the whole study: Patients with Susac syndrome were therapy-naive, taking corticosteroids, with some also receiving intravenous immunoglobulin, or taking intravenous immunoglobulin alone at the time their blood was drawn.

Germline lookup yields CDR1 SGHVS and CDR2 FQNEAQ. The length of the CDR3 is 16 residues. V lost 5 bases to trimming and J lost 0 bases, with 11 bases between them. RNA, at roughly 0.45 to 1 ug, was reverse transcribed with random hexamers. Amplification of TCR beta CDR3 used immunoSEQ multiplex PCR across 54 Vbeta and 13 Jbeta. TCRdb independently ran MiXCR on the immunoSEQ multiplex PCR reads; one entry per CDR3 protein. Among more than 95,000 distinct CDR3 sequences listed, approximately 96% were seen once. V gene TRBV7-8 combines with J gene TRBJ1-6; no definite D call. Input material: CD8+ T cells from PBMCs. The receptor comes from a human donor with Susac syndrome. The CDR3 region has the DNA TGTGCCAGCAGCCTTCCGGGTAGCTCCTATAATTCACCCCTCCACTTT. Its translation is CASSLPGSSYNSPLHF. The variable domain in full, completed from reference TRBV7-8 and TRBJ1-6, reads GAGVSQSPRYKVAKRGQDVALRCDPISGHVSLFWYQQALGQGPEFLTYFQNEAQLDKSGLPSDRFFAERPEGSVSTLKIQRTQQEDSAVYLCASSLPGSSYNSPLHFGNGTRLTVT.